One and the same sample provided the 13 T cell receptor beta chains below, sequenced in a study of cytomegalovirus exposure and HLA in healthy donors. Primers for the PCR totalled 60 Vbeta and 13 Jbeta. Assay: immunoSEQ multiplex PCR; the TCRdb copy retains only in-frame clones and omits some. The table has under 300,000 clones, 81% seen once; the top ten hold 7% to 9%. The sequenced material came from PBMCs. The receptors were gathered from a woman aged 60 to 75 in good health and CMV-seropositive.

The CDR3 region has the DNA TGTGCCAGCAGCCAATGGACTAGCGGGATCCTCGAGACCCAGTACTTC. This codes for CASSQWTSGILETQYF. This chain links TRBV7-9 with TRBJ2-5; 12 bases align to TRBD2. This CDR3 is built from 16 residues. The junction had 9 bases not matched to a gene; V was cut back by 5 bases and J by 5 bases. In germline, CDR1 is SEHNR, CDR2 FQNEAQ (reference sequence).

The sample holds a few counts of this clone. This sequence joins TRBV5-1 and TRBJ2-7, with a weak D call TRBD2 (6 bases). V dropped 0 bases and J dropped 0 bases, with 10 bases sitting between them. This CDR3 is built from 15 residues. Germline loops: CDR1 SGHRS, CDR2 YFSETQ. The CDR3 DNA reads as TGCGCCAGCAGCTTGGAGGCTAGCGACTCCTACGAGCAGTACTTC. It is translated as CASSLEASDSYEQYF.

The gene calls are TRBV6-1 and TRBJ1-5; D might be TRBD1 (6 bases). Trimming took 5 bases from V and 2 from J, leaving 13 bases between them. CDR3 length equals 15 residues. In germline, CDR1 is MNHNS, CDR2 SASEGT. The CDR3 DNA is TGTGCCAGCAGTCAGAACAGGGCGGGCAATCAGCCCCAGCATTTT. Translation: CASSQNRAGNQPQHF.

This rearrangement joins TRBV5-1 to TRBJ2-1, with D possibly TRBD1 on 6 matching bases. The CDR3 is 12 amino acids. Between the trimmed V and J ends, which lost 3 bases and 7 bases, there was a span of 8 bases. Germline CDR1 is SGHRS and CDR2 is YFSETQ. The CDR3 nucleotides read TGCGCCAGCAGCTCCGGGACAAATGAGCAGTTCTTC. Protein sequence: CASSSGTNEQFF.

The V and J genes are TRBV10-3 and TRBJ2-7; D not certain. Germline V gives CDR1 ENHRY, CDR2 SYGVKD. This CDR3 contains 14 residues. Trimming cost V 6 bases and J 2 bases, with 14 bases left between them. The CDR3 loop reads CAISQAGRTYEQYF. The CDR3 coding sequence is TGTGCCATCAGCCAGGCCGGCAGGACCTACGAGCAGTACTTC.

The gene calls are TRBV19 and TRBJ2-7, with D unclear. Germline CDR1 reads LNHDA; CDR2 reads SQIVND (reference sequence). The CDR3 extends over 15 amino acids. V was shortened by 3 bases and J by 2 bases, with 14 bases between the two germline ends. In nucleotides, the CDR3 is TGTGCCAGTAGTATCAGAGCAGGAACACCCTACGAGCAGTACTTC. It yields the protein CASSIRAGTPYEQYF. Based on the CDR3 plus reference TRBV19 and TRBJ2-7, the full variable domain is DGGITQSPKYLFRKEGQNVTLSCEQNLNHDAMYWYRQDPGQGLRLIYYSQIVNDFQKGDIAEGYSVSREKKESFPLTVTSAQKNPTAFYLCASSIRAGTPYEQYFGPGTRLTVT.

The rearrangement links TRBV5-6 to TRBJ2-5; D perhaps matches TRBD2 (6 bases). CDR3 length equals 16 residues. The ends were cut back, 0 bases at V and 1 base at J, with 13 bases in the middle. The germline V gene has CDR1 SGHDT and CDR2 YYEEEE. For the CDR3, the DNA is TGTGCCAGCAGCTTGGTTACGGGGACTCCCCAAGAGACCCAGTACTTC. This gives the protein CASSLVTGTPQETQYF.

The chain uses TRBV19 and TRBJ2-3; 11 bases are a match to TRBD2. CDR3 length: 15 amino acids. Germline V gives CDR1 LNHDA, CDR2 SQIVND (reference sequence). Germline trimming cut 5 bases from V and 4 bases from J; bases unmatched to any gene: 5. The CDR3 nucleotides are TGTGCCAGTAGTTTTGGGACTAGCGGCTCAGATACGCAGTATTTT. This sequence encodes CASSFGTSGSDTQYF.

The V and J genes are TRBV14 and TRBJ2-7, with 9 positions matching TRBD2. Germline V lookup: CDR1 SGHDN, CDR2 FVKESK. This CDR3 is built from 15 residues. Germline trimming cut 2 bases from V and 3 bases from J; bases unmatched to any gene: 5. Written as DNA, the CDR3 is TGTGCCAGCAGCCAATCGGGACTAGCTATCTACGAGCAGTACTTC. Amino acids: CASSQSGLAIYEQYF.

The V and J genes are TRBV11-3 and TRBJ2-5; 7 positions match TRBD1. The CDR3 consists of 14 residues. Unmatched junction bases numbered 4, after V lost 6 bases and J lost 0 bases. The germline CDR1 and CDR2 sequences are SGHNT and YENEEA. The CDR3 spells CASSMGQHQETQYF. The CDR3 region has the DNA TGTGCCAGCAGTATGGGACAGCACCAAGAGACCCAGTACTTC.

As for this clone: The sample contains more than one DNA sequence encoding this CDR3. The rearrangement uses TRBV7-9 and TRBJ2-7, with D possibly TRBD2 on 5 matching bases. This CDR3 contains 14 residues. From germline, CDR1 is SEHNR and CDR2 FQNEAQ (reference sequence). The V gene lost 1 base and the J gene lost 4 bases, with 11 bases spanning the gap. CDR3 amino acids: CASSLVGGSYEQYF. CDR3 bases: TGTGCCAGCAGCTTAGTCGGAGGATCGTACGAGCAGTACTTC.

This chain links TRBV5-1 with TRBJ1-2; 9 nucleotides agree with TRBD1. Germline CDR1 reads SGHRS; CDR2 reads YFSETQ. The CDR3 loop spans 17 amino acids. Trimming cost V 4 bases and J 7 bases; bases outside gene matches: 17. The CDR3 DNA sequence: TGCGCCAGCAGCGGGGGACAGGGTCTCCTCAACTTGGGTGGCTACACCTTC. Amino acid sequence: CASSGGQGLLNLGGYTF.

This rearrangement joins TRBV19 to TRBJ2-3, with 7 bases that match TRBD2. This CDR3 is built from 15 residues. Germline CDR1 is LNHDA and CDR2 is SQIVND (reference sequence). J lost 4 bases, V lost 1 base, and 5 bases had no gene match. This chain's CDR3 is CASSIGAGTSDTQYF. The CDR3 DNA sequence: TGTGCCAGTAGTATAGGAGCGGGAACGTCAGATACGCAGTATTTT.